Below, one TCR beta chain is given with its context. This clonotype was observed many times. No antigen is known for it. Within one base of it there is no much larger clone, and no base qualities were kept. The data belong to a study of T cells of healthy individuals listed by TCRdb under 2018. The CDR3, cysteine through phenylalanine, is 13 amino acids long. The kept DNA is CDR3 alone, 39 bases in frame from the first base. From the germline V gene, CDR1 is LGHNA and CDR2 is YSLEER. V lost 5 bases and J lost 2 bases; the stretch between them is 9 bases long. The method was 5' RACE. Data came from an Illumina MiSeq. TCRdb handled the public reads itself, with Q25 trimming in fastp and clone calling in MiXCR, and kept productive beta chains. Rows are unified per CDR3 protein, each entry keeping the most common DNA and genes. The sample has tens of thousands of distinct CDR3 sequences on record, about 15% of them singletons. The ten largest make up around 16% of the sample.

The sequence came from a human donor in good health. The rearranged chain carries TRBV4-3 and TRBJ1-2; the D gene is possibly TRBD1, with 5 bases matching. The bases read TGCGCCAGCAGCGGGACGGCGAACTATGGCTACACCTTC. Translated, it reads CASSGTANYGYTF.